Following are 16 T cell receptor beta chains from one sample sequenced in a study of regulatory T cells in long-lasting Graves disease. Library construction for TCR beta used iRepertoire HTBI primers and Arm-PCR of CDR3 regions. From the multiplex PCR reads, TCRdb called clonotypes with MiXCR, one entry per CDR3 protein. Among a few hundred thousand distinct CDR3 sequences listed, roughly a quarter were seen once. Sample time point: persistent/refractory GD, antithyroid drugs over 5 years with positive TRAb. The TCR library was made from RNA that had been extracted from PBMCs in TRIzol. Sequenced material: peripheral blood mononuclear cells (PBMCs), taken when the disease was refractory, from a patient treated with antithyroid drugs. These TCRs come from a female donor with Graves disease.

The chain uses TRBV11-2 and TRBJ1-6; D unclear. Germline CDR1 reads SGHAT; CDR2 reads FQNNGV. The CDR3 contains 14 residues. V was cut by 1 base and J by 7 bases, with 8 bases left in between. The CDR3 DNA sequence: TGTGCCAGCAGCTTAGCCCTGGGAAATTCACCCCTCCACTTT. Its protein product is CASSLALGNSPLHF.

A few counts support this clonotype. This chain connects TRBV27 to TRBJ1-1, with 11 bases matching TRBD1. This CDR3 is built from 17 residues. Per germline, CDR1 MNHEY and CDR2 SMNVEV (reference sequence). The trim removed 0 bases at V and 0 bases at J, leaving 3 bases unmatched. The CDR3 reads CASSLSRTGGMNTEAFF. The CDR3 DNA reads TGTGCCAGCAGTTTATCTAGGACAGGGGGCATGAACACTGAAGCTTTCTTT.

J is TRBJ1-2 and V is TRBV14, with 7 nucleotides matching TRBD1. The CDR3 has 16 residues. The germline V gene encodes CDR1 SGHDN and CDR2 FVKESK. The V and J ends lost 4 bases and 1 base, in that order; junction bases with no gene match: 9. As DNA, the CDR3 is TGTGCCAGCAGCCCAATAGCCGGGACAGTTAACTATGGCTACACCTTC. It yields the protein CASSPIAGTVNYGYTF.

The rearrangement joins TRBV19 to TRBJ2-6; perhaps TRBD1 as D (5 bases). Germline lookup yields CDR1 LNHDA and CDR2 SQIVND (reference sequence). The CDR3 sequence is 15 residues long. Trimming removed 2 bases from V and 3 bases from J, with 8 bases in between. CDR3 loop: CASSIQGFGANVLTF. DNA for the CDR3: TGTGCCAGTAGTATACAGGGATTTGGGGCCAACGTCCTGACTTTC.

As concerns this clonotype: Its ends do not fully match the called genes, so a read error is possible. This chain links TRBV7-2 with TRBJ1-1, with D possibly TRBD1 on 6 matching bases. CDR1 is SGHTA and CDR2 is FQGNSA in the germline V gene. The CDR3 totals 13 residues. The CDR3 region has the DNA TGTGCCGGCAGCGCAAACAGGGCGACTGAAGCTTTCTTT. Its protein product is CAGSANRATEAFF.

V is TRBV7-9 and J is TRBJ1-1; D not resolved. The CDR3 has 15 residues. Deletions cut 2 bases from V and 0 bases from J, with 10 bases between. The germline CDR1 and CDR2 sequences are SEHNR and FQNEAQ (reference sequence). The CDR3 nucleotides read TGTGCCAGCAGCTTAATTACCAGCTTGAACACTGAAGCTTTCTTT. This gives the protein CASSLITSLNTEAFF.

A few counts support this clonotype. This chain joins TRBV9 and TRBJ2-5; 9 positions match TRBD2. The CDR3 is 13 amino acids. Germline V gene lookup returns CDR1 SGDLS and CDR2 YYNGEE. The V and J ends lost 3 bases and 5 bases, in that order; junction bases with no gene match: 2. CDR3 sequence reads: CASSGGRDETQYF. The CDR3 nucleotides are TGTGCCAGCAGCGGCGGGAGGGACGAGACCCAGTACTTC.

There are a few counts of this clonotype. The CDR3 is CASFSVPYEQYF. As DNA, the CDR3 is TGCGCCAGTTTTAGTGTCCCCTACGAGCAGTACTTC. The chain has TRBV5-1 and TRBJ2-7; D gene unclear. With 8 bases removed from V and 2 bases from J, the gap between germline ends came to 11 bases. Germline V gives CDR1 SGHRS, CDR2 YFSETQ. The CDR3 contains 12 residues.

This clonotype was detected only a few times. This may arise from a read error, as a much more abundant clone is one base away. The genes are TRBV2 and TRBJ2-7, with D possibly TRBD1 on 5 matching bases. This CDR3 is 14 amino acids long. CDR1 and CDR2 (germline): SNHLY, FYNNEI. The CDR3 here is CTSTLGAGRYEQYF. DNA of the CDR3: TGTACCAGCACCCTAGGCGCAGGGCGCTACGAGCAGTACTTC.

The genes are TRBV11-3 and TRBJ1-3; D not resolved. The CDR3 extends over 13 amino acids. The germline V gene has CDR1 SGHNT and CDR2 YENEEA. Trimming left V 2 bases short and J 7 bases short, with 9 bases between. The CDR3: CASSLSYGNTIYF. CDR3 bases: TGTGCCAGCAGCTTAAGTTATGGGAACACCATATATTTT.

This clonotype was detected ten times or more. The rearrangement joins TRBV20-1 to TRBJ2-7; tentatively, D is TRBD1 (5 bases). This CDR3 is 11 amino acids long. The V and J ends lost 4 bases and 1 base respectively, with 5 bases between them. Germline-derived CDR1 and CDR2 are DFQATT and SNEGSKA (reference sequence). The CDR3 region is CSATGSYEQYF. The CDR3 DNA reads TGCAGTGCTACAGGGTCCTACGAGCAGTACTTC.

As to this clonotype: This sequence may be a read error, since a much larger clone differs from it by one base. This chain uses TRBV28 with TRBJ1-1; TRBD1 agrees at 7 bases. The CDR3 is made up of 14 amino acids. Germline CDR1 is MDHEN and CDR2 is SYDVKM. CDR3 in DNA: TGTGCCAGCAGCGAGGTACAGGGGAGCACTGGAGCTTTCTTT. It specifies CASSEVQGSTGAFF.

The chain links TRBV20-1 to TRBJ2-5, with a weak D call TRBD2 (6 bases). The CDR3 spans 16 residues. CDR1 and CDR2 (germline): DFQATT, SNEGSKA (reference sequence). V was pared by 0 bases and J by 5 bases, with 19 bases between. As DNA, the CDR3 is TGCAGTGCTAGAGATTATGCAGTTGGCCGGGGGGAGACCCAGTACTTC. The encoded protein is CSARDYAVGRGETQYF.

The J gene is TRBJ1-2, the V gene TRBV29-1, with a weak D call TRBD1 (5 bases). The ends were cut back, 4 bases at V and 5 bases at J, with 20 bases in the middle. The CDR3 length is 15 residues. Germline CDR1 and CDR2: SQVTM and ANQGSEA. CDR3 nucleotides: TGCAGCGTTGGGCCGAACCCGACAGAGACATATGGCTACACCTTC. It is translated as CSVGPNPTETYGYTF.

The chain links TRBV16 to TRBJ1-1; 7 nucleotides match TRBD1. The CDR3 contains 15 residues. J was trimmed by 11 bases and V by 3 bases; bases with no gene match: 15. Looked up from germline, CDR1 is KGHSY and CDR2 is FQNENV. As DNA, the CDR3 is TGTGCCAGCAGCCAGGACGGGACAGATCTTAGGGCCGCTTTCTTT. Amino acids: CASSQDGTDLRAAFF.

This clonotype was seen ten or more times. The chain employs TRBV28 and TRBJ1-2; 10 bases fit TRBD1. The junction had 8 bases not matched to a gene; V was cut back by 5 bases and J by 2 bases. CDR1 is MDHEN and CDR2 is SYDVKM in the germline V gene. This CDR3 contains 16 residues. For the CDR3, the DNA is TGTGCCAGCAGTCCTCAGGGACAGGGGAAGAACTATGGCTACACCTTC. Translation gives CASSPQGQGKNYGYTF.